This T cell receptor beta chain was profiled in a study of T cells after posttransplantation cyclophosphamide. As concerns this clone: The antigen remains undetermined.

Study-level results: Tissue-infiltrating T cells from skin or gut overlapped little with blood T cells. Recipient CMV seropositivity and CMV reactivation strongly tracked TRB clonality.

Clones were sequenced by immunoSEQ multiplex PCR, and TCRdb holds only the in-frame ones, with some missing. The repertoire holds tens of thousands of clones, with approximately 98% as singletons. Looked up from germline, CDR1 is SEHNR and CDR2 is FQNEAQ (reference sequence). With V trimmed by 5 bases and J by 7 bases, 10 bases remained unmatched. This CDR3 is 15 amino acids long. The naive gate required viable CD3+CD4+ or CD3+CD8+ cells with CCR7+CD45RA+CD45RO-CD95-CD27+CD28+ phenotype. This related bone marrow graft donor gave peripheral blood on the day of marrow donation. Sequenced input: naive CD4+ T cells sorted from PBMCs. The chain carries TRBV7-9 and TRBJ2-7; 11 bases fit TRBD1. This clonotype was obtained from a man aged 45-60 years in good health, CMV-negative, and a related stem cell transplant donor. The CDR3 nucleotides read TGTGCCAGCAGCCCTCGGACAGGGGGCGCGGTAGAGCAGTACTTC. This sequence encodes CASSPRTGGAVEQYF.